This is a list of T cell receptor beta chains from one sample in a study of blood T cell repertoires in COVID-19. The table came from immunoSEQ multiplex PCR; TCRdb's copy has only in-frame clones and leaves some out. The sample lists some 130,000 clones, about four fifths occurring once. Sequencing was carried out using peripheral blood. The receptors come from a woman aged 25 to 39 who had recovered from COVID-19. Each CDR3 is given with its conserved first and last residue. A D gene is named only where the DNA matches it firmly. The size entry is marked missing in some rows and otherwise reads once, few, many or a size class.

V gene: TRBV7-2; clone size: .; J gene: TRBJ2-3; D gene: .; CDR3 DNA: TGTGCCAGCAGCTTAGGGTATAATGGTCGGGCAGATACGCAGTATTTT; CDR3 protein: CASSLGYNGRADTQYF
V gene: TRBV13; clone size: .; J gene: TRBJ1-2; D gene: .; CDR3 DNA: TGTGCCAGCAGCTTAAGGTTACAGGGTAACTATGGCTACACCTTC; CDR3 protein: CASSLRLQGNYGYTF
V gene: TRBV18; clone size: .; J gene: TRBJ1-5; D gene: .; CDR3 DNA: TGTGCCAGCTCACCGGCGGGGAGGGATCAGCCCCAGCATTTT; CDR3 protein: CASSPAGRDQPQHF
V gene: TRBV2; clone size: .; J gene: TRBJ2-4; D gene: .; CDR3 DNA: TGTGCCAGCAGTGAAGGGTCAACTCTTCTAGCCAAAAACATTCAGTACTTC; CDR3 protein: CASSEGSTLLAKNIQYF
V gene: TRBV11-2; clone size: .; J gene: TRBJ2-3; D gene: TRBD2; CDR3 DNA: TGTGCCAGCAGCCTGCTAGCGGATGAGACAGATACGCAGTATTTT; CDR3 protein: CASSLLADETDTQYF
V gene: TRBV6-5; clone size: .; J gene: TRBJ1-2; D gene: TRBD1; CDR3 DNA: TGTGCCACCAGGACAGGCAACTATGGCTACACCTTC; CDR3 protein: CATRTGNYGYTF
V gene: TRBV6-5; clone size: once; J gene: TRBJ2-1; D gene: .; CDR3 DNA: TGTGCCAGCTCAGCCCCCGGGTCCCCAGGGGATGAGCAGTTCTTC; CDR3 protein: CASSAPGSPGDEQFF
V gene: TRBV3-1/TRBV3-2; clone size: .; J gene: TRBJ1-6; D gene: TRBD1; CDR3 DNA: TGTGCCAGCAGCCCCTGGGACAGGGGGCTTTCACCCCTCCACTTT; CDR3 protein: CASSPWDRGLSPLHF
V gene: TRBV12-3/TRBV12-4; clone size: .; J gene: TRBJ2-7; D gene: .; CDR3 DNA: TGTGCCAGCAGTTTCACGAGTGGCTACGAGCAGTACTTC; CDR3 protein: CASSFTSGYEQYF
V gene: TRBV27; clone size: .; J gene: TRBJ2-5; D gene: TRBD1; CDR3 DNA: TGTGCCAGCAGTTTATACCCGCAGGGGGCCAAAGAGACCCAGTACTTC; CDR3 protein: CASSLYPQGAKETQYF
V gene: TRBV6-5; clone size: .; J gene: TRBJ2-7; D gene: TRBD1; CDR3 DNA: TGTGCCAGCAGTTACGGCAGGGGGCTATCCTACGAGCAGTACTTC; CDR3 protein: CASSYGRGLSYEQYF
V gene: TRBV3-1/TRBV3-2; clone size: .; J gene: TRBJ1-1; D gene: .; CDR3 DNA: TGTGCCAGCAGCCAAGGGGGGGGGACTGAAGCTTTCTTT; CDR3 protein: CASSQGGGTEAFF
V gene: TRBV16; clone size: .; J gene: TRBJ1-4; D gene: .; CDR3 DNA: TGTGCCAGCCAGCTAAACAGTTATAATGAAAAACTGTTTTTT; CDR3 protein: CASQLNSYNEKLFF
V gene: TRBV11-3; clone size: .; J gene: TRBJ2-2; D gene: TRBD1; CDR3 DNA: TGTGCCAGCAGCTTGGGACAGGGGAACACCGGGGAGCTGTTTTTT; CDR3 protein: CASSLGQGNTGELFF
V gene: TRBV5-6; clone size: once; J gene: TRBJ1-2; D gene: TRBD1; CDR3 DNA: TGTGCCAGCAGCTTAGGGGGCACCAACTATGGCTACACCTTC; CDR3 protein: CASSLGGTNYGYTF
V gene: TRBV3-1/TRBV3-2; clone size: .; J gene: TRBJ1-1; D gene: TRBD1; CDR3 DNA: TGTGCCAGCAGCCAGGATGCAGGACAGGGGGCGGCCACTGAAGCTTTCTTT; CDR3 protein: CASSQDAGQGAATEAFF
V gene: TRBV29-1; clone size: once; J gene: TRBJ2-7; D gene: TRBD2; CDR3 DNA: TGCAGCGTTAGGGATCAGCGGGAGGTAAACGAGCAGTACTTC; CDR3 protein: CSVRDQREVNEQYF
V gene: TRBV7-8; clone size: once; J gene: TRBJ2-2; D gene: TRBD2; CDR3 DNA: TGTGCCAGCAGGGAACTAGCGGGAGCAATCACCGGGGAGCTGTTTTTT; CDR3 protein: CASRELAGAITGELFF
V gene: TRBV6-4; clone size: .; J gene: TRBJ1-4; D gene: .; CDR3 DNA: TGTGCCAGCAGAAAGACCGGGGCCGCGGGAGAAAAACTGTTTTTT; CDR3 protein: CASRKTGAAGEKLFF
V gene: TRBV19; clone size: .; J gene: TRBJ2-7; D gene: .; CDR3 DNA: TGTGCCAGTAGCCCCGGACAGTCCTACGAGCAGTACTTC; CDR3 protein: CASSPGQSYEQYF
V gene: TRBV3-1/TRBV3-2; clone size: .; J gene: TRBJ2-1; D gene: TRBD2; CDR3 DNA: TGTGCCAGCAGCCAAGATCTAGCGGGAGACAATGAGCAGTTCTTC; CDR3 protein: CASSQDLAGDNEQFF
V gene: TRBV18; clone size: .; J gene: TRBJ1-2; D gene: .; CDR3 DNA: TGTGCCAGCTCACCTTCCAGGGATGACATCTATGGCTACACCTTC; CDR3 protein: CASSPSRDDIYGYTF
V gene: TRBV11-3; clone size: .; J gene: TRBJ2-1; D gene: .; CDR3 DNA: TGTGCCAGCAGCTTAGGGCGGTCCTCAAATGAGCAGTTCTTC; CDR3 protein: CASSLGRSSNEQFF
V gene: TRBV3-1/TRBV3-2; clone size: .; J gene: TRBJ2-3; D gene: TRBD2; CDR3 DNA: TGTGCCAGCAGCCAGGCTGGGACTAGCGGATACACAGATACGCAGTATTTT; CDR3 protein: CASSQAGTSGYTDTQYF
V gene: TRBV4-1; clone size: .; J gene: TRBJ1-3; D gene: .; CDR3 DNA: TGCGCCAGCAGCCAAGACCGAGGAGACACCATATATTTT; CDR3 protein: CASSQDRGDTIYF
V gene: TRBV10-3; clone size: .; J gene: TRBJ2-3; D gene: TRBD2; CDR3 DNA: TGTGCCATCAGCGGGGGGGCCACAGATACGCAGTATTTT; CDR3 protein: CAISGGATDTQYF
V gene: TRBV5-1; clone size: .; J gene: TRBJ2-2; D gene: TRBD1; CDR3 DNA: TGCGCCAGCAGCGGACAGGCGAACACCGGGGAGCTGTTTTTT; CDR3 protein: CASSGQANTGELFF
V gene: TRBV7-9; clone size: .; J gene: TRBJ1-2; D gene: .; CDR3 DNA: TGTGCCAGCAGCTTAGGTGAAGACATCTATGGCTACACCTTC; CDR3 protein: CASSLGEDIYGYTF
V gene: TRBV30; clone size: .; J gene: TRBJ2-3; D gene: TRBD2; CDR3 DNA: TGTGCCTGGAGTGGCGGGGGTACCACAGATACGCAGTATTTT; CDR3 protein: CAWSGGGTTDTQYF
V gene: TRBV5-1; clone size: .; J gene: TRBJ2-3; D gene: .; CDR3 DNA: TGCGCCAGCAGCTTGGACAGTCGTAGCACAGATACGCAGTATTTT; CDR3 protein: CASSLDSRSTDTQYF
V gene: TRBV13; clone size: .; J gene: TRBJ1-4; D gene: TRBD1; CDR3 DNA: TGTGCCAGCAGCTCCCACGGGACAGGGAATGAAAAACTGTTTTTT; CDR3 protein: CASSSHGTGNEKLFF
V gene: TRBV18; clone size: .; J gene: TRBJ1-3; D gene: .; CDR3 DNA: TGTGCCAGCTCGAGCGGGGGCAGGGGCACTGGAAACACCATATATTTT; CDR3 protein: CASSSGGRGTGNTIYF
V gene: TRBV6-2/TRBV6-3; clone size: .; J gene: TRBJ1-5; D gene: .; CDR3 DNA: TGTGCCAGCAGTTACTTATCAGGACAGAAACTAAATCAGCCCCAGCATTTT; CDR3 protein: CASSYLSGQKLNQPQHF
V gene: TRBV9; clone size: .; J gene: TRBJ1-1; D gene: .; CDR3 DNA: TGTGCCAGCAGCGCTCAGACATCTGAAGCTTTCTTT; CDR3 protein: CASSAQTSEAFF
V gene: TRBV6-5; clone size: few; J gene: TRBJ1-5; D gene: .; CDR3 DNA: TGTGCCAGCAGCCGCGACGGGGGCAATCAGCCCCAGCATTTT; CDR3 protein: CASSRDGGNQPQHF
V gene: TRBV14; clone size: .; J gene: TRBJ2-3; D gene: TRBD2; CDR3 DNA: TGTGCCAGCAGCCCTTACGCAGGGACTAGCGGGAGCCGAAAAGATACGCAGTATTTT; CDR3 protein: CASSPYAGTSGSRKDTQYF
V gene: TRBV5-1; clone size: .; J gene: TRBJ2-1; D gene: .; CDR3 DNA: TGCGCCAGCAGCAAGGGACAGGGATATGGGACTAGCTACAATGAGCAGTTCTTC; CDR3 protein: CASSKGQGYGTSYNEQFF
V gene: TRBV11-2; clone size: .; J gene: TRBJ2-5; D gene: .; CDR3 DNA: TGTGCCAGCAGCTTATCCCGGACCCAGTACTTC; CDR3 protein: CASSLSRTQYF
V gene: TRBV19; clone size: .; J gene: TRBJ1-5; D gene: .; CDR3 DNA: TGTGCCAGTAGTATAGTTCCCCGTTCTAGCAATCAGCCCCAGCATTTT; CDR3 protein: CASSIVPRSSNQPQHF